One sample yielded the 22 T cell receptor beta chains listed below, sequenced in a study of T cell responses to AZD1222 COVID-19 vaccine. Clones were sequenced by immunoSEQ multiplex PCR, and TCRdb holds only the in-frame ones, with some missing. This sample has tens of thousands of clones, with about 80% found just once. Material: peripheral blood, obtained on day 0 of AZD1222 vaccination. The receptors originated from an adult in good health.

This clone has a single count. The V gene is TRBV5-5, the J gene TRBJ2-3; D unresolved. Germline assignment: CDR1 SGHKS and CDR2 YYEKEE (reference sequence). The CDR3 contains 13 residues. V was cut by 4 bases and J by 2 bases, with 8 bases left in between. CDR3 DNA sequence: TGTGCCAGCAGCGGAACTCTCACAGATACGCAGTATTTT. This codes for CASSGTLTDTQYF.

V and J are TRBV28 and TRBJ2-3; weak D call: TRBD1 (6 bases). V lost 1 base and J 1 base, leaving 12 bases between the germline ends. The CDR3 covers 16 residues. Germline CDR1 is MDHEN and CDR2 is SYDVKM. DNA of the CDR3: TGTGCCAGCAGTTTATTGGTACCAGGGGGCACAGATACGCAGTATTTT. It translates to CASSLLVPGGTDTQYF. Drawing the rest from reference TRBV28 and TRBJ2-3, the complete variable domain is DVKVTQSSRYLVKRTGEKVFLECVQDMDHENMFWYRQDPGLGLRLIYFSYDVKMKEKGDIPEGYSVSREKKERFSLILESASTNQTSMYLCASSLLVPGGTDTQYFGPGTRLTVL.

The gene calls are TRBV5-4 and TRBJ1-5; a possible D gene is TRBD1 (6 bases). From germline, CDR1 is SGHNT and CDR2 YYREEE (reference sequence). The length of the CDR3 is 15 residues. V lost 0 bases to trimming and J lost 6 bases, with 13 bases between them. CDR3 nucleotide sequence: TGTGCCAGCAGCTTGGGAGGGGGGTTGCCTCAGCCCCAGCATTTT. It specifies CASSLGGGLPQPQHF.

The rearrangement links TRBV7-9 to TRBJ2-3; D gene unclear. This CDR3 has 11 amino acids. The V end was cut by 5 bases, the J end by 3 bases, with 3 bases between. CDR1 SEHNR and CDR2 FQNEAQ come from the germline V gene (reference sequence). Here the CDR3 DNA reads TGTGCCAGCAGCGCTACAGATACGCAGTATTTT. Its protein is CASSATDTQYF.

J is TRBJ1-1 and V is TRBV5-1; D may be TRBD1 (6 bases). Germline V CDR1 and CDR2: SGHRS, YFSETQ. This CDR3 is built from 13 residues. V was cut by 6 bases and J by 0 bases, with 9 bases left in between. The CDR3 sequence: CASTQGMNTEAFF. Here the CDR3 DNA reads TGCGCCAGCACCCAGGGGATGAACACTGAAGCTTTCTTT.

The chain recombines TRBV2 with TRBJ1-3, with TRBD1 identical over 8 bases. Trimming removed 6 bases from V and 0 bases from J; junction bases left unmatched: 10. The CDR3 consists of 17 residues. Germline lookup yields CDR1 SNHLY and CDR2 FYNNEI. DNA for the CDR3: TGTGCCAGCAGCGGACAGGGTTTACTGATCTCTGGAAACACCATATATTTT. Residues: CASSGQGLLISGNTIYF.

The chain employs TRBV27 and TRBJ1-5, with D perhaps TRBD1 (5 bases). Germline V gene data show CDR1 as MNHEY and CDR2 as SMNVEV (reference sequence). Trimming took off 5 bases at V and 2 bases at J, with 13 bases between the two ends. The CDR3 has 15 residues. Here the CDR3 DNA reads TGTGCCAGCAGTCTGAGCCTAGGGGGCAATCAGCCCCAGCATTTT. Translating gives CASSLSLGGNQPQHF.

The chain couples TRBV5-4 to TRBJ1-2; D is uncertain. Germline CDR1 reads SGHNT; CDR2 reads YYREEE (reference sequence). Trimming took off 4 bases at V and 5 bases at J, with 12 bases between the two ends. CDR3 length: 13 amino acids. CDR3 sequence: CASSLDGVYGYTF. The CDR3 DNA reads as TGTGCCAGCAGCCTAGATGGGGTTTATGGCTACACCTTC.

The chain combines TRBV12-3 or TRBV12-4 with TRBJ2-7, with D possibly being TRBD2 (5 bases). CDR3 length: 13 residues. Trimming shortened V by 5 bases and J by 2 bases, and 10 bases separated the two germline ends. The CDR3 here is CASSPGKAYEQYF. The CDR3, as DNA: TGTGCCAGCAGTCCCGGGAAGGCCTACGAGCAGTACTTC.

This chain links TRBV4-1 with TRBJ1-1; D is uncertain. The length of the CDR3 is 17 residues. Trimming cost V 4 bases and J 5 bases, with 23 bases left between them. Germline CDR1 and CDR2: MGHRA and YSYEKL. The CDR3 here is CASSPGLKGRVDTEAFF. As DNA, the CDR3 is TGCGCCAGCAGCCCAGGATTGAAGGGTAGAGTCGATACTGAAGCTTTCTTT.

DNA of the CDR3: TGTGCCAGCGGCAAATCCGTCTCTGGAAACACCATATATTTT. Its protein is CASGKSVSGNTIYF. J is TRBJ1-3 and V is TRBV7-9; D is unclear. Per germline, CDR1 SEHNR and CDR2 FQNEAQ (reference sequence). Deletions cut 8 bases from V and 0 bases from J, with 11 bases between. The CDR3 is 14 amino acids.

This clone was seen a single time. V and J are TRBV5-1 and TRBJ1-4; no clear D gene. The CDR3 contains 14 residues. Trimming removed 2 bases from V and 14 bases from J, with 19 bases in between. Germline V CDR1 and CDR2: SGHRS, YFSETQ. The CDR3 sequence is CASSFGGSPRDLFF. As DNA, the CDR3 is TGCGCCAGCAGCTTTGGAGGCAGTCCGAGGGATCTGTTTTTT.

The chain is built from TRBV6-5 and TRBJ1-5; D is possibly TRBD1 (6 bases). Germline-derived CDR1 and CDR2 are MNHEY and SVGAGI. The CDR3 loop spans 13 amino acids. V was clipped by 8 bases and J by 0 bases, with 8 bases between them. DNA for the CDR3: TGTGCCAGCGACAGGCATAGCAATCAGCCCCAGCATTTT. Translated, it gives CASDRHSNQPQHF.

This CDR3 reads CASSILGGNYGYTF. Written as DNA, the CDR3 is TGTGCCAGTAGTATCCTTGGGGGGAACTATGGCTACACCTTC. This chain uses TRBV19 with TRBJ1-2, with a weak D call TRBD1 (5 bases). V was pared by 3 bases and J by 2 bases, with 10 bases between. From germline, CDR1 is LNHDA and CDR2 SQIVND (reference sequence). There are 14 residues in the CDR3.

This sequence joins TRBV19 and TRBJ2-7, with D maybe TRBD1 (6 bases). This CDR3 is built from 14 residues. V was pared by 3 bases and J by 4 bases, with 13 bases between. The germline V gene encodes CDR1 LNHDA and CDR2 SQIVND (reference sequence). The chain's CDR3 is CASSMPGDVYEQYF. In nucleotides, the CDR3 is TGTGCCAGTAGTATGCCAGGGGACGTTTACGAGCAGTACTTC.

This clone came up a few times. The V call is TRBV2, the J call TRBJ2-1; 8 bases map to TRBD2. Germline values: CDR1 SNHLY, CDR2 FYNNEI. V shed 4 bases, J shed 0 bases, and the junction held 2 bases outside the gene matches. The CDR3 covers 15 residues. The DNA of the CDR3 is TGTGCCAGCAGTGTTCTAGCGGGCTCCTACAATGAGCAGTTCTTC. Residues: CASSVLAGSYNEQFF. Variable domain in full (rest from reference TRBV2 and TRBJ2-1): EPEVTQTPSHQVTQMGQEVILRCVPISNHLYFYWYRQILGQKVEFLVSFYNNEISEKSEIFDDQFSVERPDGSNFTLKIRSTKLEDSAMYFCASSVLAGSYNEQFFGPGTRLTVL.

This chain joins TRBV6-5 and TRBJ2-7; 7 bases map to TRBD1. Trimming at V came to 7 bases and at J to 4 bases, leaving 13 bases not matched to a gene. The CDR3 consists of 15 residues. The germline V gene encodes CDR1 MNHEY and CDR2 SVGAGI. The CDR3 bases are TGTGCCAGCAACTTCAGACAGGGTATCATGTACGAGCAGTACTTC. Protein sequence: CASNFRQGIMYEQYF.

V usage is TRBV2 and J usage is TRBJ1-2; TRBD1 aligns across 8 bases. J lost 11 bases, V lost 5 bases, and 10 bases had no gene match. The CDR3 has 13 amino acids. Per the germline V gene, CDR1 is SNHLY and CDR2 is FYNNEI. CDR3 sequence: CASSYRGDREYTF. The CDR3 DNA reads as TGTGCCAGCAGTTACAGGGGGGACCGGGAGTACACCTTC.

This clone was picked up one time. The chain recombines TRBV7-6 with TRBJ2-2; no clear D gene. V was trimmed by 1 base and J by 6 bases, leaving 12 bases between them. The CDR3 length is 15 residues. Germline V CDR1 and CDR2: SGHVS, FNYEAQ. In nucleotides, the CDR3 is TGTGCCAGCAGCTTAGGGGGTAGGCCTGCCGGGGAGCTGTTTTTT. Protein sequence: CASSLGGRPAGELFF. Together with reference TRBV7-6 and TRBJ2-2, the CDR3 gives the full variable domain: GAGVSQSPRYKVTKRGQDVALRCDPISGHVSLYWYRQALGQGPEFLTYFNYEAQQDKSGLPNDRFSAERPEGSISTLTIQRTEQRDSAMYRCASSLGGRPAGELFFGEGSRLTVL.

This chain links TRBV28 with TRBJ1-2; a weak D match, TRBD1 (5 bases). The CDR3 is made up of 15 amino acids. CDR1 and CDR2 (germline): MDHEN, SYDVKM. V dropped 5 bases and J dropped 8 bases, with 21 bases sitting between them. CDR3 in amino acids: CASSPHSSPGSGYTF. CDR3 nucleotide sequence: TGTGCCAGCAGTCCCCATTCCAGTCCAGGGAGCGGCTACACCTTC.

This clone was recorded only once. This chain links TRBV6-2 or TRBV6-3 with TRBJ1-2, with 8 nucleotides matching TRBD1. Trimming took 2 bases from V and 7 from J; bases not matched to a gene: 6. The CDR3 covers 14 residues. Germline V lookup: CDR1 MNHEY, CDR2 SVGEGT. The CDR3 reads CASSYSRGQGGYTF. CDR3 coding DNA: TGTGCCAGCAGTTACAGCAGGGGGCAAGGTGGCTACACCTTC.

The chain is built from TRBV11-2 and TRBJ2-1, with 9 bases identical to TRBD2. CDR1 and CDR2 (germline): SGHAT, FQNNGV. With V trimmed by 10 bases and J by 1 base, 5 bases remained unmatched. There are 14 residues in the CDR3. In DNA, the CDR3 is TGTGCCACCATTAGCGGGGGTTCCTACAATGAGCAGTTCTTC. It translates to CATISGGSYNEQFF.